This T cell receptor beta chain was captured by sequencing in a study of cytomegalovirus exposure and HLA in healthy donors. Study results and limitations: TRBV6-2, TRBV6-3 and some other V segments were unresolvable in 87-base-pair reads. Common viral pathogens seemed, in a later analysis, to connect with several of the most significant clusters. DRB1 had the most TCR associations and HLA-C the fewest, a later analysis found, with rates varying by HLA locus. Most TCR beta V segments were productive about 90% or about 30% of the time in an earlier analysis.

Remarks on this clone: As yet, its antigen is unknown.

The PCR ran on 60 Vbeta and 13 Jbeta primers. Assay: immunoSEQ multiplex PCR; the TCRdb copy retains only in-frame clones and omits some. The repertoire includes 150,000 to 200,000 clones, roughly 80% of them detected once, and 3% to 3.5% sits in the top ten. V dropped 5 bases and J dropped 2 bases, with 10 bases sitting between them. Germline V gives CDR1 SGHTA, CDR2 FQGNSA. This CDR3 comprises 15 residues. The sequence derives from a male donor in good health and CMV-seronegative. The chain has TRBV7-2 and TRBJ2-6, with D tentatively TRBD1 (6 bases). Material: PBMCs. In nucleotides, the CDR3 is TGTGCCAGCAGCCCCACAGGGACTGGGGCCAACGTCCTGACTTTC. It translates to CASSPTGTGANVLTF.